Below are 27 T cell receptor beta chains sequenced from a single sample in a study. One entry per CDR3 protein results from TCRdb running MiXCR on the 5' RACE reads. The sample holds 25,000 to 40,000 distinct CDR3 sequences, around 22% seen once. The sample taken for sequencing was memory CD4+ T cells sorted from blood. Documented subset: memory CD4+ T cells, CD4+CD45RO+CD25-. These receptors came from a female donor with breast cancer.

Concerning this clonotype itself: A much larger clone lies a single base off, so this may be a read error. The chain couples TRBV27 to TRBJ2-6, with 12 bases fitting TRBD2. CDR3 length equals 15 residues. Germline assignment: CDR1 MNHEY and CDR2 SMNVEV (reference sequence). Trimming cost V 2 bases and J 11 bases; bases outside gene matches: 4. CDR3: CASSLTRTSGDVLTF. For the CDR3, the DNA is TGTGCCAGCAGTTTAACCCGGACTAGCGGGGACGTCCTGACTTTC.

On this clonotype itself: An end of the junction does not agree with germline; a read error may underlie this. The chain couples TRBV27 to TRBJ2-6; D remains unclear. CDR1 is MNHEY and CDR2 is SMNVEV in the germline V gene (reference sequence). The CDR3 contains 17 residues. The CDR3 protein is CASSFVRPYSWANVLTF. CDR3 coding DNA: TGTGCCAGCAGTTTTGTTAGGCCATACTCTTGGGCCAACGTCCTGACTTTC.

At least ten counts were recorded for this clonotype. V and J are TRBV2 and TRBJ2-3; D possibly corresponds to TRBD1 (5 bases). V gave up 5 bases and J gave up 6 bases, with 18 bases separating them. Germline loops: CDR1 SNHLY, CDR2 FYNNEI. This CDR3 is built from 15 residues. This CDR3 reads CASSFRQSGSDTQYF. CDR3 in DNA: TGTGCCAGCAGTTTCAGACAATCAGGGTCTGATACGCAGTATTTT. Full variable domain (outside the CDR3, taken from reference TRBV2 and TRBJ2-3): EPEVTQTPSHQVTQMGQEVILRCVPISNHLYFYWYRQILGQKVEFLVSFYNNEISEKSEIFDDQFSVERPDGSNFTLKIRSTKLEDSAMYFCASSFRQSGSDTQYFGPGTRLTVL.

The chain employs TRBV5-1 and TRBJ2-7; 7 bases align to TRBD1. Germline assignment: CDR1 SGHRS and CDR2 YFSETQ. CDR3 length: 17 amino acids. Losses at the gene ends were 0 bases for V and 2 bases for J; bases not matched to a gene: 11. Here the CDR3 reads CASSLASGQQGAYEQYF. The CDR3 DNA reads TGCGCCAGCAGCTTGGCCTCGGGACAGCAAGGGGCCTACGAGCAGTACTTC. The variable domain in full, with the rest retrieved from reference TRBV5-1 and TRBJ2-7, is KAGVTQTPRYLIKTRGQQVTLSCSPISGHRSVSWYQQTPGQGLQFLFEYFSETQRNKGNFPGRFSGRQFSNSRSEMNVSTLELGDSALYLCASSLASGQQGAYEQYFGPGTRLTVT.

The chain combines TRBV7-2 with TRBJ2-2, with a tentative D call TRBD1 (6 bases). Trimming took 3 bases from V and 6 from J, leaving 8 bases between them. The CDR3 runs 13 residues. Germline V gene sequence: CDR1 SGHTA, CDR2 FQGNSA. The CDR3 loop reads CASSFTGSGELFF. The DNA for the CDR3 is TGTGCCAGCAGCTTTACAGGGTCCGGGGAGCTGTTTTTT. The variable domain in full, with the rest retrieved from reference TRBV7-2 and TRBJ2-2, is GAGVSQSPSNKVTEKGKDVELRCDPISGHTALYWYRQSLGQGLEFLIYFQGNSAPDKSGLPSDRFSAERTGGSVSTLTIQRTQQEDSAVYLCASSFTGSGELFFGEGSRLTVL.

V usage is TRBV7-2 and J usage is TRBJ2-7; D is uncertain. Germline V gene sequence: CDR1 SGHTA, CDR2 FQGNSA. This CDR3 comprises 14 residues. V gave up 2 bases and J gave up 5 bases, with 13 bases separating them. CDR3 nucleotide sequence: TGTGCCAGCAGCTTACAGGCAAAGGCCAACGAGCAGTACTTC. Encoded protein: CASSLQAKANEQYF.

Turning to this clonotype: Possible read error: a much larger clone is one base away. The rearrangement uses TRBV10-3 and TRBJ2-5, with D perhaps given as TRBD1 or TRBD2 (5 bases each). V gave up 6 bases and J gave up 5 bases, with 16 bases separating them. CDR1 and CDR2 from the germline V gene are ENHRY and SYGVKD. The CDR3 length is 14 residues. Written as DNA, the CDR3 is TGTGCCATCAGGGCCGGGGCAGGGATGGAGACCCAGTACTTC. Amino acids: CAIRAGAGMETQYF.

This chain connects TRBV5-1 to TRBJ1-4; 9 bases align to TRBD1. The trim removed 0 bases at V and 0 bases at J, leaving 0 bases unmatched. The CDR3 totals 16 residues. From germline, CDR1 is SGHRS and CDR2 YFSETQ. This CDR3 reads CASSLGQGATNEKLFF. The DNA of the CDR3 is TGCGCCAGCAGCTTGGGACAGGGGGCAACTAATGAAAAACTGTTTTTT.

DNA of the CDR3: TGTGCCAGCAGCCCCGGGACTAGCGGGTTTTACAATGAGCAGTTCTTC. Translating gives CASSPGTSGFYNEQFF. The chain carries TRBV5-6 and TRBJ2-1; 12 bases fit TRBD2. Per the germline V gene, CDR1 is SGHDT and CDR2 is YYEEEE. V lost 4 bases and J lost 4; bases outside the gene matches: 6. CDR3 length equals 16 residues.

The J gene is TRBJ1-5, the V gene TRBV27, with D perhaps TRBD1 (5 bases). The CDR3 is made up of 14 amino acids. Germline CDR1 and CDR2: MNHEY and SMNVEV (reference sequence). With 3 bases removed from V and 1 base from J, the gap between germline ends came to 7 bases. CDR3 sequence reads: CASSLRGSNQPQHF. The DNA for the CDR3 is TGTGCCAGCAGTTTGAGGGGAAGCAATCAGCCCCAGCATTTT.

The V and J genes are TRBV20-1 and TRBJ1-2, with TRBD1 as a possible D gene (6 bases). Germline V gene lookup returns CDR1 DFQATT and CDR2 SNEGSKA (reference sequence). V was pared by 4 bases and J by 4 bases, with 22 bases between. The CDR3 loop spans 16 amino acids. The CDR3 region has the DNA TGCAGTGCTAAAGGGGGGTTAGGGACCTCTGGCTATGGCTACACCTTC. This sequence encodes CSAKGGLGTSGYGYTF.

J is TRBJ2-3 and V is TRBV9, with 7 bases fitting TRBD2. The germline gives CDR1 SGDLS, CDR2 YYNGEE. The CDR3 is 14 residues long. V was clipped by 3 bases and J by 3 bases; unmatched bases: 4. Here the CDR3 reads CASSDGRRTDTQYF. DNA for the CDR3: TGTGCCAGCAGCGACGGGAGGCGAACAGATACGCAGTATTTT.

In its sample, this clonotype was seen many times. The chain couples TRBV9 to TRBJ2-2; D unclear. Germline-derived CDR1 and CDR2 are SGDLS and YYNGEE. Trimming removed 5 bases at V and 6 bases at J, with 8 bases between. This CDR3 region has 12 residues. The CDR3 sequence is CASRGIPGELFF. In DNA form, the CDR3 reads TGTGCCAGCAGAGGGATCCCCGGGGAGCTGTTTTTT.

In this sample, this clonotype is medium-sized. J is TRBJ1-6 and V is TRBV9, with a tentative D call TRBD1 (5 bases). CDR3 length: 15 amino acids. The germline gives CDR1 SGDLS, CDR2 YYNGEE. With 0 bases removed from V and 6 bases from J, the gap between germline ends came to 10 bases. In DNA, the CDR3 is TGTGCCAGCAGCGTAGTAGGGGATGCTAATTCACCCCTCCACTTT. Protein product: CASSVVGDANSPLHF.

This clonotype was detected only a few times. The chain combines TRBV5-1 with TRBJ1-2; no clear D. Per germline, CDR1 SGHRS and CDR2 YFSETQ. Trimming removed 5 bases from V and 8 bases from J, with 22 bases in between. This CDR3 contains 15 residues. The CDR3, as DNA: TGCGCCAGCAGTTATAACCAGGACTGGCCGGGAGGCTACACCTTC. It encodes CASSYNQDWPGGYTF.

This chain uses TRBV9 with TRBJ1-2; no firm D call. The CDR3 extends over 16 amino acids. Trimming removed 0 bases at V and 3 bases at J, with 15 bases between. Germline values: CDR1 SGDLS, CDR2 YYNGEE. The CDR3 nucleotides read TGTGCCAGCAGCGTAGTGCCTGGACGGGAGCACTATGGCTACACCTTC. It codes for CASSVVPGREHYGYTF.

This clonotype was found many times. The gene calls are TRBV9 and TRBJ1-6, with D hard to call. The CDR3 is 14 residues long. Germline V CDR1 and CDR2: SGDLS, YYNGEE. V was cut by 5 bases and J by 9 bases, with 15 bases left in between. CDR3 in DNA: TGTGCCAGCAGGGGAGGAGGAGTTAGTTCACCCCTCCACTTT. As protein: CASRGGGVSSPLHF.

This clonotype was counted between two and nine times. The chain joins TRBV9 to TRBJ1-4, with a weak D call TRBD1 (5 bases). The germline V and J ends were trimmed by 0 bases and 3 bases, with 6 bases remaining between them. The CDR3 spans 14 residues. Looked up from germline, CDR1 is SGDLS and CDR2 is YYNGEE. CDR3 loop: CASSVEGANEKLFF. The CDR3 region has the DNA TGTGCCAGCAGCGTAGAAGGGGCTAATGAAAAACTGTTTTTT.

V and J are TRBV20-1 and TRBJ2-7; 8 nucleotides align to TRBD1. Unmatched junction bases numbered 8, after V lost 0 bases and J lost 4 bases. Germline V gives CDR1 DFQATT, CDR2 SNEGSKA (reference sequence). The CDR3 loop spans 15 amino acids. This CDR3 reads CSARDQDRGTYEQYF. The CDR3, as DNA: TGCAGTGCTAGAGATCAAGACAGGGGTACGTACGAGCAGTACTTC.

The CDR3 DNA reads as TGTGCCAGCAGTTTGAGTGGCAGGGACGGCGAGCAGTACTTC. Translating gives CASSLSGRDGEQYF. This chain links TRBV12-3 or TRBV12-4 with TRBJ2-7; perhaps D is TRBD1 or TRBD2 (5 bases each). The CDR3 runs 14 residues. V was cut by 3 bases and J by 6 bases, with 15 bases left in between.

In this sample, this clonotype turned up a few times. The V call is TRBV4-1, the J call TRBJ2-7, with 11 positions matching TRBD1. V was clipped by 0 bases and J by 2 bases; unmatched bases: 3. CDR1 is MGHRA, CDR2 YSYEKL, per germline. The CDR3 is 16 amino acids. In DNA form, the CDR3 reads TGCGCCAGCAGCCAAGATGCGGGACAGGGGGCCTACGAGCAGTACTTC. Its protein product is CASSQDAGQGAYEQYF.

There are a few counts of this clonotype. The chain is built from TRBV27 and TRBJ1-5; no firm D call. The germline gives CDR1 MNHEY, CDR2 SMNVEV (reference sequence). The length of the CDR3 is 11 residues. V was trimmed by 8 bases and J by 4 bases, leaving 6 bases between them. CDR3 protein: CASGTNQPQHF. Here the CDR3 DNA reads TGTGCCAGCGGAACAAATCAGCCCCAGCATTTT.

For this clonotype: A much larger clone is a single base away; this may be a read error. The chain joins TRBV5-1 to TRBJ2-2; D is unclear. CDR3 length: 12 residues. CDR1 and CDR2 (germline): SGHRS, YFSETQ. Trimming stripped 6 bases from V and 8 bases from J, with 11 bases between. The CDR3 DNA is TGCGCCAGCACACCCCCTAGGGGGGAGCTGTTTTTT. As protein: CASTPPRGELFF.

This clonotype was picked up a small number of times. The rearrangement links TRBV28 to TRBJ1-3; 8 positions agree with TRBD1. Germline CDR1 MDHEN, CDR2 SYDVKM. With 7 bases clipped from V and 2 bases from J, the junction kept 4 bases outside the gene matches. CDR3 length equals 14 residues. The CDR3 protein is CASNPTGAGNTIYF. The CDR3 region has the DNA TGTGCCAGCAACCCGACAGGGGCTGGAAACACCATATATTTT.

V gene TRBV27 combines with J gene TRBJ2-3, with 8 bases matching TRBD2. The CDR3 consists of 18 residues. CDR1 and CDR2 from the germline V gene are MNHEY and SMNVEV (reference sequence). Trimming took 5 bases from V and 1 from J; bases not matched to a gene: 14. The CDR3 nucleotides are TGTGCCAGCAGTCCTATGGGGGTTAGCGGGGCTCGCACAGATACGCAGTATTTT. Its translation is CASSPMGVSGARTDTQYF.

This clonotype was seen only a few times. V is TRBV4-3 and J is TRBJ2-3, with 13 bases aligning to TRBD2. The germline V gene encodes CDR1 LGHNA and CDR2 YSLEER. The ends lost 0 bases at V and 6 bases at J; junction bases unmatched: 12. This CDR3 spans 19 amino acids. The CDR3 here is CASSQEPPTLAGGHDTQYF. DNA of the CDR3: TGCGCCAGCAGCCAAGAGCCCCCGACACTAGCGGGAGGGCATGATACGCAGTATTTT.

This clonotype was observed many times. This chain uses TRBV20-1 with TRBJ2-1; 9 nucleotides agree with TRBD2. V shed 2 bases, J shed 4 bases, and the junction held 6 bases outside the gene matches. This CDR3 spans 15 amino acids. The germline V gene encodes CDR1 DFQATT and CDR2 SNEGSKA (reference sequence). The CDR3 DNA reads TGCAGTGCTAGATCAGGGACTAGCACTTACAATGAGCAGTTCTTC. Its translation: CSARSGTSTYNEQFF.